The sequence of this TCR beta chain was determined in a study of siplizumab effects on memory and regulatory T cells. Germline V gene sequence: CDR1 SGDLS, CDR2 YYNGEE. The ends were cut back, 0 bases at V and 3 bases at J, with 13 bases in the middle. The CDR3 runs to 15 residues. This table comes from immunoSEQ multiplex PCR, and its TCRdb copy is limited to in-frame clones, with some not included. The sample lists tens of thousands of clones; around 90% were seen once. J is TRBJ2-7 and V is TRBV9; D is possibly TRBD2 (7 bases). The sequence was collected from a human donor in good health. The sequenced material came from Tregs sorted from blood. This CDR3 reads CASSVAGGPGYEQYF. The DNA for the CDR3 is TGTGCCAGCAGCGTAGCGGGGGGCCCTGGCTACGAGCAGTACTTC. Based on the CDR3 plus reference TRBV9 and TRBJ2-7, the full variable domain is DSGVTQTPKHLITATGQRVTLRCSPRSGDLSVYWYQQSLDQGLQFLIQYYNGEERAKGNILERFSAQQFPDLHSELNLSSLELGDSALYFCASSVAGGPGYEQYFGPGTRLTVT.